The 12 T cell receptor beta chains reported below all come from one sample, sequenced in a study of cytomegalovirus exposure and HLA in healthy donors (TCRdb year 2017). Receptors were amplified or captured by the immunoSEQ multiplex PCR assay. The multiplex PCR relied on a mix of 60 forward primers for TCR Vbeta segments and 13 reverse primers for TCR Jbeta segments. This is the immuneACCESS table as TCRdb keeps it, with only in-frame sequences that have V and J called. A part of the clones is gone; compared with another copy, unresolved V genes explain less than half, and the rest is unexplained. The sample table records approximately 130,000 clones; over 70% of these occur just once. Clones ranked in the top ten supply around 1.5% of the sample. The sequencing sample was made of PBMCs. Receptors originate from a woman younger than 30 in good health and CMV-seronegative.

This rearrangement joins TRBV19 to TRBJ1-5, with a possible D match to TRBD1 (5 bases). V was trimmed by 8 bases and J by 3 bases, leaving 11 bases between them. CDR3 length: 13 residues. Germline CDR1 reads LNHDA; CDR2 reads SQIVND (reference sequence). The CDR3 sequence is CASDQGNNQPQHF. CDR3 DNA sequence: TGTGCCAGTGATCAGGGAAACAATCAGCCCCAGCATTTT.

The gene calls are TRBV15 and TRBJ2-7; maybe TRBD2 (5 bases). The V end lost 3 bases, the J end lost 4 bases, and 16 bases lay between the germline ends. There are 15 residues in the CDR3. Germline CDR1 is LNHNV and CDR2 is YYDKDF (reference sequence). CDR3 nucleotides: TGTGCCACCAGCAGCCCTCTGAGAGGGTCTTACGAGCAGTACTTC. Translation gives CATSSPLRGSYEQYF.

The CDR3 loop reads CAWSVSRYNEQFF. The CDR3 coding sequence is TGTGCCTGGAGTGTGTCCAGGTACAATGAGCAGTTCTTC. The J gene is TRBJ2-1, the V gene TRBV30; D is unresolved. Germline V gives CDR1 GTSNPN, CDR2 SVGIG (reference sequence). Trimming removed 0 bases at V and 4 bases at J, with 7 bases between. The CDR3 has 13 residues. The full variable domain, in which reference TRBV30 and TRBJ2-1 provide the parts outside the CDR3, is SQTIHQWPATLVQPVGSPLSLECTVEGTSNPNLYWYRQAAGRGLQLLFYSVGIGQISSEVPQNLSASRPQDRQFILSSKKLLLSDSGFYLCAWSVSRYNEQFFGPGTRLTVL.

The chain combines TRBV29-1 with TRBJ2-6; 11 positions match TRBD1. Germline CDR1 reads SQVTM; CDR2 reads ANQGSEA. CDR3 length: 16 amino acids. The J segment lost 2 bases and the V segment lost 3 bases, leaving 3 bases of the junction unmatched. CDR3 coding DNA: TGCAGCGTTGAGGGACAGGGGGTCCCTGGGGCCAACGTCCTGACTTTC. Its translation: CSVEGQGVPGANVLTF.

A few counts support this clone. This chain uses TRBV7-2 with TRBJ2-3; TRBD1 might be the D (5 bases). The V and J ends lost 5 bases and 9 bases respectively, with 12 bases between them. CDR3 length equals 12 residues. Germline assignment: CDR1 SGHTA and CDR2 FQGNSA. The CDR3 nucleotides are TGTGCCAGCAGCGTAGACAGACCCACGCAGTATTTT. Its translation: CASSVDRPTQYF. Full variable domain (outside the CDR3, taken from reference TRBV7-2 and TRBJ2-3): GAGVSQSPSNKVTEKGKDVELRCDPISGHTALYWYRQSLGQGLEFLIYFQGNSAPDKSGLPSDRFSAERTGGSVSTLTIQRTQQEDSAVYLCASSVDRPTQYFGPGTRLTVL.

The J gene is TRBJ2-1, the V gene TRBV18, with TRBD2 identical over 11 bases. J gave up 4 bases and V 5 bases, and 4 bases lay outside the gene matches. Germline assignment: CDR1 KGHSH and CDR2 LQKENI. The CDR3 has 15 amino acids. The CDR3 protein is CASSTSGGVYNEQFF. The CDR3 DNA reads TGTGCCAGCTCAACTAGCGGGGGAGTTTACAATGAGCAGTTCTTC.

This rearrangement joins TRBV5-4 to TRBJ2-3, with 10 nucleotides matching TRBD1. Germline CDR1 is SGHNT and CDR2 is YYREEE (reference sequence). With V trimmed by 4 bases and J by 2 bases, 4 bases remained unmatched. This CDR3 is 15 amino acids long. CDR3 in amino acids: CASSPGTGVTDTQYF. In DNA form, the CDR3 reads TGTGCCAGCAGCCCCGGGACAGGGGTCACAGATACGCAGTATTTT. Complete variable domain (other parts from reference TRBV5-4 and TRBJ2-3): ETGVTQSPTHLIKTRGQQVTLRCSSQSGHNTVSWYQQALGQGPQFIFQYYREEENGRGNFPPRFSGLQFPNYSSELNVNALELDDSALYLCASSPGTGVTDTQYFGPGTRLTVL.

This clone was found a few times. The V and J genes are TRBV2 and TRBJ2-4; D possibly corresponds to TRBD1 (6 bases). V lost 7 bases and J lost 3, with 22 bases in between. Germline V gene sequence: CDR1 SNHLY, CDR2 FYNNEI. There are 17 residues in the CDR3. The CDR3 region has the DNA TGTGCCAGCAATCTCATTACAGGGTCGGTTGGCAAAAACATTCAGTACTTC. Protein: CASNLITGSVGKNIQYF. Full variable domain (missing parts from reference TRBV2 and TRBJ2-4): EPEVTQTPSHQVTQMGQEVILRCVPISNHLYFYWYRQILGQKVEFLVSFYNNEISEKSEIFDDQFSVERPDGSNFTLKIRSTKLEDSAMYFCASNLITGSVGKNIQYFGAGTRLSVL.

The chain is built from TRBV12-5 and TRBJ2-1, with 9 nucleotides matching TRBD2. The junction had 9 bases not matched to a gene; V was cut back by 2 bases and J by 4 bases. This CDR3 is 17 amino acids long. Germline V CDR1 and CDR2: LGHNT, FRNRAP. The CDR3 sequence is CASGLTQLAGYYNEQFF. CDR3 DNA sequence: TGTGCTAGTGGTTTGACGCAACTAGCGGGCTATTACAATGAGCAGTTCTTC.

The DNA for the CDR3 is TGTGCCAGCAGCGTGACAGCTAAGAATTCGAATGGCTACACCTTC. Translation: CASSVTAKNSNGYTF. The chain uses TRBV9 and TRBJ1-2, with a weak D call TRBD1 (5 bases). The V gene's germline CDR1 is SGDLS and CDR2 YYNGEE. Trimming cost V 2 bases and J 6 bases, with 17 bases left between them. The CDR3 has 15 amino acids.

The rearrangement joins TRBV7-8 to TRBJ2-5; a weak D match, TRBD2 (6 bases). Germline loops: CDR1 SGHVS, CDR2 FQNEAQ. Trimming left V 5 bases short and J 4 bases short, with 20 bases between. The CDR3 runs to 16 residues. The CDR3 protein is CASSPPKGLLRETQYF. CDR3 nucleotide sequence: TGTGCCAGCAGCCCACCCAAGGGACTGCTTCGAGAGACCCAGTACTTC.

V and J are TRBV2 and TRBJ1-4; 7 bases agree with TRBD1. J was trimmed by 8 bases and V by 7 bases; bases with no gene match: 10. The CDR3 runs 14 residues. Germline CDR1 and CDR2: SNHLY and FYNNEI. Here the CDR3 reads CASKAGQRGEKLFF. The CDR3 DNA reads TGTGCCAGCAAAGCGGGACAGCGGGGGGAAAAACTGTTTTTT.